These 28 T cell receptor beta chains were all obtained from the same sample, sequenced in a study of blood T cells in healthy people across ages. Combining a sample-barcoded 5' primer with a J-beta primer mix, a second PCR ran for roughly 7 to 11 cycles. TCRdb re-derived calls from the 5' RACE reads in MiXCR, one entry per CDR3 protein. The sample lists about 1,500,000 distinct CDR3 sequences; approximately 30% were seen once. The sample was blood. These receptors all stem from a woman in her twenties or thirties in good health.

This clonotype has just a few counts. The J gene is TRBJ2-7, the V gene TRBV7-2; 14 bases agree with TRBD2. Germline CDR1 and CDR2: SGHTA and FQGNSA. V trimming: 7 bases; J trimming: 7 bases; junction bases outside the gene matches: 15. CDR3 size: 17 residues. The CDR3 region is CASNLYGTSGSMWEQYF. The CDR3 DNA follows: TGTGCCAGCAACTTGTATGGGACTAGCGGGAGTATGTGGGAGCAGTACTTC.

This rearrangement joins TRBV12-3 or TRBV12-4 to TRBJ2-2, with D possibly TRBD1 on 6 matching bases. The V and J ends lost 3 bases and 6 bases respectively, with 8 bases between them. CDR3 size: 13 residues. CDR3 residues: CASSLYRAGELFF. The DNA for the CDR3 is TGTGCCAGCAGTTTGTACAGGGCCGGGGAGCTGTTTTTT.

V and J are TRBV12-3 or TRBV12-4 and TRBJ2-5; the D is unclear. This CDR3 comprises 14 residues. Trimming stripped 3 bases from V and 0 bases from J, with 8 bases between. The CDR3 protein is CASSFRLNQETQYF. In DNA, the CDR3 is TGTGCCAGCAGTTTTAGGTTAAACCAAGAGACCCAGTACTTC.

The CDR3 reads CASSFRQGKERGQPQHF. In DNA, the CDR3 is TGTGCCAGCAGTTTCAGACAGGGGAAGGAGCGGGGTCAGCCCCAGCATTTT. This chain uses TRBV28 with TRBJ1-5, with 8 bases that match TRBD1. With 3 bases clipped from V and 6 bases from J, the junction kept 13 bases outside the gene matches. The germline V gene encodes CDR1 MDHEN and CDR2 SYDVKM. The CDR3 loop spans 17 amino acids.

This rearrangement joins TRBV7-9 to TRBJ2-1, with 9 bases fitting TRBD2. After removal of 2 bases from V and 4 bases from J, the junction contained 12 bases not matched to a gene. The V gene's germline CDR1 is SEHNR and CDR2 FQNEAQ (reference sequence). The CDR3 length is 18 residues. As DNA, the CDR3 is TGTGCCAGCAGCTTACCAGCCGGGACTAGCTCCTCTTACAATGAGCAGTTCTTC. Translating it yields CASSLPAGTSSSYNEQFF. Together with reference TRBV7-9 and TRBJ2-1, the CDR3 gives the full variable domain: DTGVSQNPRHKITKRGQNVTFRCDPISEHNRLYWYRQTLGQGPEFLTYFQNEAQLEKSRLLSDRFSAERPKGSFSTLEIQRTEQGDSAMYLCASSLPAGTSSSYNEQFFGPGTRLTVL.

Only a few counts were recorded for this clonotype. The chain couples TRBV7-2 to TRBJ1-5, with a tentative D call TRBD1 (6 bases). CDR3 length equals 15 residues. V lost 2 bases and J 8 bases, leaving 16 bases between the germline ends. The germline V gene encodes CDR1 SGHTA and CDR2 FQGNSA. CDR3: CASSLLGGGREPQHF. CDR3 nucleotides: TGTGCCAGCAGCTTACTTGGGGGGGGCCGAGAGCCCCAGCATTTT.

This clonotype was counted only a few times. The rearrangement links TRBV4-1 to TRBJ1-6; D remains ambiguous. Germline V gene data show CDR1 as MGHRA and CDR2 as YSYEKL. CDR3 size: 16 residues. The V end lost 1 base, the J end lost 7 bases, and 14 bases lay between the germline ends. The CDR3 bases are TGCGCCAGCAGCCAAGGTTACCCGGGAGGAAATTCACCCCTCCACTTT. Its translation is CASSQGYPGGNSPLHF.

There are many counts of this clonotype. This chain connects TRBV7-2 to TRBJ2-7; TRBD2 matches at 7 bases. Trimming took 5 bases from V and 0 from J; bases not matched to a gene: 4. The CDR3 length is 14 residues. Germline loops: CDR1 SGHTA, CDR2 FQGNSA. CDR3 in amino acids: CASSMGGSSYEQYF. The DNA for the CDR3 is TGTGCCAGCAGCATGGGAGGGAGCTCCTACGAGCAGTACTTC.

The V and J genes are TRBV18 and TRBJ2-1, with 7 nucleotides matching TRBD1. CDR3 size: 15 residues. V dropped 3 bases and J dropped 6; count of bases not matched to a gene: 8. Germline CDR1 KGHSH, CDR2 LQKENI. The CDR3 reads CASSPPRSGGNEQFF. CDR3 nucleotides: TGTGCCAGCTCACCTCCTAGGTCAGGGGGCAATGAGCAGTTCTTC. The full variable domain, completed using reference TRBV18 and TRBJ2-1, is NAGVMQNPRHLVRRRGQEARLRCSPMKGHSHVYWYRQLPEEGLKFMVYLQKENIIDESGMPKERFSAEFPKEGPSILRIQQVVRGDSAAYFCASSPPRSGGNEQFFGPGTRLTVL.

The chain recombines TRBV18 with TRBJ2-7; 9 bases agree with TRBD2. This CDR3 is 15 amino acids long. The germline V gene has CDR1 KGHSH and CDR2 LQKENI. Germline trimming cut 4 bases from V and 7 bases from J; bases unmatched to any gene: 11. CDR3 loop: CASSLSGGVIPEQYF. The CDR3 region has the DNA TGTGCCAGCTCACTTAGCGGGGGAGTGATCCCTGAGCAGTACTTC.

As for this clonotype: At one of its ends the junction is not consistent with the germline gene, which may arise from a read error. This rearrangement joins TRBV6-1 to TRBJ2-7, with 8 nucleotides matching TRBD1. CDR3 length equals 14 residues. From germline, CDR1 is MNHNS and CDR2 SASEGT. In DNA form, the CDR3 reads TGTGCCAGCAGGGAAGGACAGGGCATTTACGAGCAGTACTTC. Its translation: CASREGQGIYEQYF.

This clonotype was counted only a few times. A read error may account for a junction end that differs from germline. The chain uses TRBV7-2 and TRBJ2-7; 7 positions match TRBD2. The CDR3 totals 15 residues. Germline V gives CDR1 SGHTA, CDR2 FQGNSA. CDR3 region: CVSSRRGGYSYEQYF. The CDR3 nucleotides are TGTGTCAGCAGTCGTAGGGGAGGGTACTCCTACGAGCAGTACTTC.

This chain links TRBV11-2 with TRBJ2-3; D not resolved. The CDR3 covers 11 residues. Deletions cut 1 base from V and 14 bases from J, with 10 bases between. In germline, CDR1 is SGHAT, CDR2 FQNNGV. The CDR3 DNA reads as TGTGCCAGCAGCTTAGCGCAGACTGGGTATTTT. This codes for CASSLAQTGYF.

This clonotype showed up just once. This chain connects TRBV2 to TRBJ2-7; D may be TRBD1 (6 bases). The V end was cut by 1 base, the J end by 3 bases, with 16 bases between. There are 16 residues in the CDR3. Germline CDR1 SNHLY, CDR2 FYNNEI. In DNA form, the CDR3 reads TGTGCCAGCAGTGAAGACGCAGGGGACGTGGGCTACGAGCAGTACTTC. It specifies CASSEDAGDVGYEQYF.

The chain carries TRBV12-3 or TRBV12-4 and TRBJ2-7; the D gene is possibly TRBD2 (6 bases). The CDR3 extends over 12 amino acids. V was cut by 7 bases and J by 9 bases, with 16 bases left in between. The CDR3 DNA follows: TGTGCCAGCACCATGCGGGGTCGGGCGCAGTACTTC. Translated, it gives CASTMRGRAQYF.

Note on this clonotype: A much larger clone is a single base away; this may be a read error. V usage is TRBV11-2 and J usage is TRBJ2-4; D is ambiguous. Germline V CDR1 and CDR2: SGHAT, FQNNGV. V lost 2 bases to trimming and J lost 9 bases, with 14 bases between them. This CDR3 is 14 amino acids long. CDR3 sequence (DNA): TGTGCCAGCAGCTTACCTGAGTCGGATACCATTCAGTACTTC. It is translated as CASSLPESDTIQYF.

CDR3 protein: CATSRDPGGSDTQYF. CDR3 DNA sequence: TGTGCCACCAGCAGAGACCCGGGGGGGTCAGATACGCAGTATTTT. The chain couples TRBV15 to TRBJ2-3; 8 nucleotides match TRBD2. The CDR3 contains 15 residues. Per germline, CDR1 LNHNV and CDR2 YYDKDF (reference sequence). Losses at the gene ends were 0 bases for V and 4 bases for J; bases not matched to a gene: 3.

Of note for this clonotype: This may arise from a read error, as a much more abundant clone is one base away. The chain is built from TRBV5-1 and TRBJ2-7, with 7 nucleotides matching TRBD2. V dropped 4 bases and J dropped 2; count of bases not matched to a gene: 9. From germline, CDR1 is SGHRS and CDR2 YFSETQ. The CDR3 has 15 residues. CDR3 nucleotides: TGCGCCAGCAGCCGCTCTGCGGGAGCGGCCTACGAGCAGTACTTC. It specifies CASSRSAGAAYEQYF.

This clonotype was found once. J is TRBJ2-2 and V is TRBV7-2; D remains ambiguous. Per germline, CDR1 SGHTA and CDR2 FQGNSA. This CDR3 region has 17 residues. Deletions cut 2 bases from V and 2 bases from J, with 15 bases between. The CDR3 sequence: CASSLRGVGSNTGELFF. In nucleotides, the CDR3 is TGTGCCAGCAGCTTACGAGGTGTCGGAAGTAACACCGGGGAGCTGTTTTTT.

The chain carries TRBV2 and TRBJ2-5; D gene uncertain. Germline V gene data show CDR1 as SNHLY and CDR2 as FYNNEI. The V and J ends lost 7 bases and 2 bases respectively, with 11 bases between them. The CDR3 runs to 13 residues. CDR3 nucleotides: TGTGCCAGCAAACCCCTCCCTCAAGAGACCCAGTACTTC. Protein product: CASKPLPQETQYF.

This clonotype was observed a handful of times. This chain links TRBV12-3 or TRBV12-4 with TRBJ2-7; D call uncertain. Between the trimmed V and J ends, which lost 2 bases and 1 base, there was a span of 9 bases. The CDR3 loop spans 14 amino acids. The CDR3 region has the DNA TGTGCCAGCAGTTTACTGAGAACGTCCTACGAGCAGTACTTC. Its protein is CASSLLRTSYEQYF.

In this sample, this clonotype turned up once. A read error may explain this, as a much larger clone is one base away. V is TRBV6-5 and J is TRBJ1-2, with D tentatively TRBD1 (5 bases). Deletions cut 7 bases from V and 4 bases from J, with 19 bases between. This CDR3 is 15 amino acids long. The V gene's germline CDR1 is MNHEY and CDR2 SVGAGI. The CDR3, as DNA: TGTGCCAGCAAAGGAGGGAAAAGGGGACGCTATGGCTACACCTTC. As protein: CASKGGKRGRYGYTF.

This clonotype was seen a few times. This sequence joins TRBV18 and TRBJ2-7, with 8 bases lining up with TRBD1. This CDR3 spans 19 amino acids. The ends lost 0 bases at V and 1 base at J; junction bases unmatched: 14. Germline V gene sequence: CDR1 KGHSH, CDR2 LQKENI. The CDR3 loop reads CASSPPGQRTGYFSYEQYF. The CDR3 DNA sequence: TGTGCCAGCTCACCACCTGGCCAGAGGACAGGGTATTTTTCCTACGAGCAGTACTTC.

Only a few counts were recorded for this clonotype. This rearrangement joins TRBV7-9 to TRBJ2-1; 7 nucleotides match TRBD2. Per germline, CDR1 SEHNR and CDR2 FQNEAQ (reference sequence). The CDR3 has 14 amino acids. Unmatched junction bases numbered 8, after V lost 5 bases and J lost 7 bases. Written as DNA, the CDR3 is TGTGCCAGCAGCCAGCTCTTACTAGCGAATGAGCAGTTCTTC. Its translation is CASSQLLLANEQFF.

For this clonotype: This may come from a read error, since a much larger clone is one base off. This chain joins TRBV10-3 and TRBJ2-1, with 11 bases identical to TRBD2. Germline V lookup: CDR1 ENHRY, CDR2 SYGVKD. This CDR3 comprises 13 residues. Germline trimming cut 11 bases from V and 6 bases from J; bases unmatched to any gene: 6. The CDR3 spells CALGTSGFNEQFF. In DNA form, the CDR3 reads TGTGCCCTCGGGACTAGCGGCTTCAATGAGCAGTTCTTC.

This clonotype has just a few counts. J is TRBJ1-6 and V is TRBV9, with TRBD1 as a possible D gene (5 bases). The CDR3 is 14 residues long. The V gene's germline CDR1 is SGDLS and CDR2 YYNGEE. Trimming pared 0 bases from V and 10 bases from J, leaving 11 bases between. In DNA form, the CDR3 reads TGTGCCAGCAGCGTAGCCAGGGACGGCTCACCCCTCCACTTT. As protein: CASSVARDGSPLHF.

This chain uses TRBV4-1 with TRBJ1-4, with D possibly TRBD1 on 6 matching bases. Germline lookup yields CDR1 MGHRA and CDR2 YSYEKL. V was trimmed by 1 base and J by 0 bases, leaving 12 bases between them. The CDR3 is 17 residues long. The CDR3 sequence: CASSQVGGGPTNEKLFF. The CDR3 DNA is TGCGCCAGCAGCCAAGTTGGGGGCGGACCAACTAATGAAAAACTGTTTTTT.

This clonotype was counted a few times. The chain uses TRBV7-2 and TRBJ1-4; D is possibly TRBD1 (5 bases). The V gene lost 4 bases and the J gene lost 10 bases, with 13 bases spanning the gap. This CDR3 has 13 amino acids. CDR1 and CDR2 (germline): SGHTA, FQGNSA. CDR3 sequence: CASSSSGVGKLFF. The CDR3 nucleotides read TGTGCCAGCAGCTCCTCGGGGGTAGGAAAACTGTTTTTT.